These 10 T cell receptor beta chains came from one sample sequenced in a study of T-cell memory formation after mild COVID-19. From the 5' RACE reads, TCRdb called clonotypes with MiXCR, one entry per CDR3 protein. The table lists under 350,000 distinct CDR3 sequences, roughly 16% of them singletons, with more than 20% in the top ten. The sequenced material came from PBMCs or a T cell subset sorted from them (not recorded which). These receptors came from a man younger than 35 who had mild COVID-19 (a few samples of this study predate the infection). Cell type and time point are not known.

The rearrangement joins TRBV4-1 to TRBJ2-5; possibly TRBD1 for D (7 bases). Germline assignment: CDR1 MGHRA and CDR2 YSYEKL. The CDR3 loop spans 14 amino acids. Trimming left V 5 bases short and J 5 bases short, with 15 bases between. The CDR3 sequence is CASSAGQSRETQYF. Here the CDR3 DNA reads TGCGCCAGCAGCGCGGGACAGAGTCGGGAGACCCAGTACTTC.

This clonotype has only a few counts. The rearrangement links TRBV28 to TRBJ1-2, with a possible D match to TRBD1 (5 bases). Trimming removed 4 bases at V and 5 bases at J, with 11 bases between. CDR1 and CDR2 from the germline V gene are MDHEN and SYDVKM. The CDR3 is made up of 13 amino acids. CDR3 residues: CASSSPGEYGYTF. The CDR3 coding sequence is TGTGCCAGCAGTTCCCCGGGGGAGTATGGCTACACCTTC.

The rearrangement joins TRBV18 to TRBJ1-1; the match to TRBD1 covers 8 bases. V gave up 2 bases and J gave up 0 bases; unmatched junction bases: 11. CDR3 length equals 18 residues. Germline assignment: CDR1 KGHSH and CDR2 LQKENI. CDR3 DNA sequence: TGTGCCAGCTCACCAAGGAACAGGGGGGGAAGCTTGAACACTGAAGCTTTCTTT. This sequence encodes CASSPRNRGGSLNTEAFF.

Many counts were recorded for this clonotype. The V call is TRBV7-6, the J call TRBJ2-7; D is uncertain. CDR1 is SGHVS, CDR2 FNYEAQ, per germline. V was shortened by 1 base and J by 0 bases, with 10 bases between the two germline ends. CDR3 length: 15 amino acids. The chain's CDR3 is CASSLGSAISYEQYF. The CDR3 nucleotides read TGTGCCAGCAGCTTAGGCTCTGCGATCTCCTACGAGCAGTACTTC.

The chain carries TRBV18 and TRBJ2-3; 8 nucleotides line up with TRBD1. Germline V gene sequence: CDR1 KGHSH, CDR2 LQKENI. CDR3 length: 14 residues. Germline trimming cut 5 bases from V and 4 bases from J; bases unmatched to any gene: 5. CDR3 region: CASSADRAADTQYF. CDR3 DNA sequence: TGTGCCAGCTCAGCGGACAGGGCGGCAGATACGCAGTATTTT.

This clonotype was recorded a few times. The chain combines TRBV12-3 or TRBV12-4 with TRBJ1-5; 7 bases agree with TRBD1. The V and J ends lost 6 bases and 6 bases, in that order; junction bases with no gene match: 8. This CDR3 is 14 amino acids long. The CDR3 is CASSTTGSSQPQHF. The CDR3 DNA reads as TGTGCCAGCAGCACGACAGGGTCATCTCAGCCCCAGCATTTT.

The rearrangement joins TRBV15 to TRBJ1-1; D may be TRBD1 (5 bases). CDR3 length: 15 residues. Germline V gives CDR1 LNHNV, CDR2 YYDKDF (reference sequence). V gave up 0 bases and J gave up 6 bases, with 14 bases separating them. The CDR3 nucleotides are TGTGCCACCAGCAGAGATTTCGATGCGGGGGCTGAAGCTTTCTTT. Amino acids: CATSRDFDAGAEAFF.

There are a few counts of this clonotype. The rearrangement joins TRBV2 to TRBJ2-2; the D gene is possibly TRBD1 (5 bases). The CDR3 consists of 16 residues. Germline CDR1 SNHLY, CDR2 FYNNEI. Trimming removed 1 base from V and 6 bases from J, with 15 bases in between. CDR3 sequence: CASSEGGQGPSGELFF. CDR3 coding DNA: TGTGCCAGCAGTGAAGGCGGACAAGGACCCTCCGGGGAGCTGTTTTTT.

This chain connects TRBV7-2 to TRBJ1-2; D unclear. Germline CDR1 reads SGHTA; CDR2 reads FQGNSA. This CDR3 has 14 residues. V lost 4 bases, J lost 2 bases, and 11 bases lay in between. The CDR3 is CASSSTVENYGYTF. The CDR3 DNA sequence: TGTGCCAGCAGCTCTACAGTCGAGAACTATGGCTACACCTTC. Full variable domain (outside the CDR3, taken from reference TRBV7-2 and TRBJ1-2): GAGVSQSPSNKVTEKGKDVELRCDPISGHTALYWYRQSLGQGLEFLIYFQGNSAPDKSGLPSDRFSAERTGGSVSTLTIQRTQQEDSAVYLCASSSTVENYGYTFGSGTRLTVV.

V and J are TRBV7-2 and TRBJ1-5; D is unclear. The CDR3 consists of 13 residues. Germline CDR1 SGHTA, CDR2 FQGNSA. Trimming pared 1 base from V and 2 bases from J, leaving 3 bases between. CDR3 bases: TGTGCCAGCAGCTTAGACGGCAATCAGCCCCAGCATTTT. It specifies CASSLDGNQPQHF.